This is a list of T cell receptor beta chains from one sample in a study of shared clonotypes between healthy human individuals. TCRdb's copy holds only in-frame clones and misses some; the assay was immunoSEQ multiplex PCR. The sample has about 450,000 clones, 65% to 80% seen once. Sequencing was performed on PBMCs. Every receptor here comes from a woman aged 40-49 years in good health. Some clones in this sample may be carry-over from other donors' samples. The CDR3 runs from the conserved cysteine through the conserved F or W. D genes are given only for firm matches. Clone size, where shown, is once, few, many, or a class for clones that have expanded.

>.|.|TRBV5-1|TRBJ2-5
TGCGCCAGCAGCTTACAAGGCTTCGTGGAGACCCAGTACTTC
CASSLQGFVETQYF
>TRBD1|once|TRBV5-4|TRBJ2-2
TGTGCCAGCAGCCGGGACAGTGCCGGGGAGCTGTTTTTT
CASSRDSAGELFF
>.|.|TRBV19|TRBJ2-1
TGTGCCAGTAGACGGACGCGTGATGAGCAGTTCTTC
CASRRTRDEQFF
>.|few|TRBV27|TRBJ2-7
TGTGCCAGCAGTTTCCCCACCCTCTGGGCCATGGACGAGCAGTACTTC
CASSFPTLWAMDEQYF
>TRBD1|.|TRBV4-2|TRBJ1-2
TGTGCCAGCAGCCAAGATCAGGGGGACTATGGCTACACCTTC
CASSQDQGDYGYTF
>TRBD1|.|TRBV18|TRBJ2-1
TGTGCCAGCTCACCGGGGACAGGGAAGGCTGAGCAGTTCTTC
CASSPGTGKAEQFF
>TRBD1|.|TRBV27|TRBJ1-5
TGTGCCAGCAGTTCCCCCCAGGGACAGGGTTTGGGTCAGCCCCAGCATTTT
CASSSPQGQGLGQPQHF
>TRBD1|.|TRBV4-1|TRBJ1-1
TGCGCCAGCAGCCAAGGGGACAGGGTTACGGACACTGAAGCTTTCTTT
CASSQGDRVTDTEAFF
>.|.|TRBV6-1|TRBJ2-7
TGTGCCAGCAGTGAATGGGGGTCCGGGGAGCAGTACTTC
CASSEWGSGEQYF
>TRBD2|.|TRBV6-1|TRBJ2-1
TGTGCCAGCAGTGAATCGGGACTAGCGTCTCAGTTCTTC
CASSESGLASQFF
>.|many|TRBV5-1|TRBJ2-1
TGCGCCAGCAGCTTTAATACCGCTGGGGTGGGATACAATGAGCAGTTCTTC
CASSFNTAGVGYNEQFF
>TRBD2|.|TRBV5-4|TRBJ2-1
TGTGCCAGCAGCTTGGCTTTGTCTAGCGGGGACCCCTATGAGCAGTTCTTC
CASSLALSSGDPYEQFF
>.|.|TRBV21-1|TRBJ2-7
TGTGCCAGCAGCAAAGAGGGGGACGAGCAGTACTTC
CASSKEGDEQYF
>.|.|TRBV15|TRBJ1-2
TGTGCCACCAGCAGCTATACAGGGACAAACTATGGCTACACCTTC
CATSSYTGTNYGYTF
>TRBD2|.|TRBV19|TRBJ2-1
TGTGCCAGTAGTATAGGACGGGGGAGGGAGTCCAATGAGCAGTTCTTC
CASSIGRGRESNEQFF
>.|.|TRBV6-1|TRBJ1-2
TGTGCCAGCAAGGCCGACTGGTGGGAGGACTATGGCTACACCTTC
CASKADWWEDYGYTF
>.|.|TRBV5-1|TRBJ2-1
TGCGCCAGCAGCTTCGAGCGGACCTACAATGAGCAGTTCTTC
CASSFERTYNEQFF
>TRBD1|.|TRBV2|TRBJ1-3
TGTGCCAGCAGCCAACAGGGGACTGGAAACACCATATATTTT
CASSQQGTGNTIYF
>TRBD1|many|TRBV6-5|TRBJ1-2
TGTGCCAGCAGTTACTCCCCAGGGGGAGAATATGATGGCTACACCTTC
CASSYSPGGEYDGYTF
>.|.|TRBV7-9|TRBJ1-2
TGTGCCAGCAGCAGAGACGTCGGTTTGGGGTATGGCTACACCTTC
CASSRDVGLGYGYTF
>.|.|TRBV7-3|TRBJ2-7
TGTGCCAGCAGCTTTAGGGAATCCTACGAGCAGTACTTC
CASSFRESYEQYF
>.|.|TRBV29-1|TRBJ2-7
TGCAGCGGCCGGGACGTAAACGAGCAGTACTTC
CSGRDVNEQYF
>.|.|TRBV28|TRBJ1-2
TGTGCCAGCAGAGCTCAGGGATGGGGCCTCTATGGCTACACCTTC
CASRAQGWGLYGYTF
>TRBD2|.|TRBV5-1|TRBJ2-3
TGCGCCAGCAGCCCTCGGACTAGCGGGATCACAGATACGCAGTATTTT
CASSPRTSGITDTQYF
>TRBD2|.|TRBV5-1|TRBJ2-4
TGCGCCAGCAGCTTGACCGGGACTAGCGAGGACATTCAGTACTTC
CASSLTGTSEDIQYF
>.|.|TRBV5-4|TRBJ2-1
TGTGCCAGCAGCCCCGGGCAGGGGGGCTATGAGCAGTTCTTC
CASSPGQGGYEQFF
>TRBD2|.|TRBV5-4|TRBJ2-1
TGTGCCAGCATGGGAGGGAGTTACAATGAGCAGTTCTTC
CASMGGSYNEQFF
>.|.|TRBV5-3|TRBJ1-5
TGTGCCAGAAGCTTATGCGACGTATACAAAAATAGCAATCAGCCCCAGCATTTT
CARSLCDVYKNSNQPQHF
>.|.|TRBV10-3|TRBJ2-1
TGTGCCATCAGTGAGTCGACAGTATACAATGAGCAGTTCTTC
CAISESTVYNEQFF
>.|.|TRBV19|TRBJ2-7
TGTGCCAGTCGAGACACCACCTACGAGCAGTACTTC
CASRDTTYEQYF
>.|.|TRBV19|TRBJ2-1
TGTGCCAGTAGTAGAGGACTCCTATCCTACAATGAGCAGTTCTTC
CASSRGLLSYNEQFF
>.|.|TRBV19|TRBJ2-7
TGTGCCAGTACCCTGGCTAGGGGGGATTTAAAGGGTTTCTACGAGCAGTACTTC
CASTLARGDLKGFYEQYF
>.|.|TRBV19|TRBJ1-1
TGTGCCAGTAGTATCCCCAGGGGAGGGCGGACTGAAGCTTTCTTT
CASSIPRGGRTEAFF
>.|few|TRBV28|TRBJ1-2
TGTGCCAGCAGCCCAATGGGGGATAACTATGGCTACACCTTC
CASSPMGDNYGYTF
>.|.|TRBV6-5|TRBJ1-5
TGTGCCAGCTCCCCCGAGGCAGCCTACAATCAGCCCCAGCATTTT
CASSPEAAYNQPQHF
>.|.|TRBV4-2|TRBJ2-1
TGTGCCAGCAGCCAAGATGACGGGAGCAGGGGGTACAATGAGCAGTTCTTC
CASSQDDGSRGYNEQFF
>TRBD1|many|TRBV7-8|TRBJ2-1
TGTGCCAGCAGCCCACTGTGGGACAGTCTTGAGCAGTTCTTC
CASSPLWDSLEQFF
>TRBD1|.|TRBV30|TRBJ1-3
TGTGCCTGGGGTAGGGGACAGCTGGCCGGAAACACCATATATTTT
CAWGRGQLAGNTIYF
>.|.|TRBV15|TRBJ2-5
TGTGCCACCAGCAGAGATGGGGGAGCCCAAGAGACCCAGTACTTC
CATSRDGGAQETQYF
>TRBD1|.|TRBV28|TRBJ1-2
TGTGCCAGCAGCCTGGCAGGGGGGGTCTATGGCTACACCTTC
CASSLAGGVYGYTF
>TRBD2|.|TRBV6-5|TRBJ2-7
TGTGCCAGCAGTTACGGGACTAGCGGGAGGCACTACGAGCAGTACTTC
CASSYGTSGRHYEQYF
>.|.|TRBV4-1|TRBJ2-5
TGCGCCAGCAGCCTAATGGTCCAAGAGACCCAGTACTTC
CASSLMVQETQYF
>.|.|TRBV25-1|TRBJ2-5
TGTGCCAGCAGTTATGTTCAAGAGACCCAGTACTTC
CASSYVQETQYF
>.|.|TRBV2|TRBJ2-5
TGTGCCAGCACCCCGCTGGTACAAGAGACCCAGTACTTC
CASTPLVQETQYF
>.|.|TRBV10-2|TRBJ2-3
TGCGCCAGCAGTGAAGGAGGGAGCGGAGGGGATACGCAGTATTTT
CASSEGGSGGDTQYF
>.|.|TRBV28|TRBJ2-5
TGTGCCAGCAGTTCGGCTCCCAAGGATAAAGAGACCCAGTACTTC
CASSSAPKDKETQYF
>TRBD1|.|TRBV28|TRBJ2-5
TGTGCCAGCAGGCCGACAGGGGGCAGGGAGACCCAGTACTTC
CASRPTGGRETQYF
>.|once|TRBV20-1|TRBJ2-1
TGCAGTGCTAGTTGGGGTGCTGAGCAGTTCTTC
CSASWGAEQFF
>.|.|TRBV28|TRBJ1-2
TGTGCCAGCAGGGAGAACTATGGCTACACCTTC
CASRENYGYTF